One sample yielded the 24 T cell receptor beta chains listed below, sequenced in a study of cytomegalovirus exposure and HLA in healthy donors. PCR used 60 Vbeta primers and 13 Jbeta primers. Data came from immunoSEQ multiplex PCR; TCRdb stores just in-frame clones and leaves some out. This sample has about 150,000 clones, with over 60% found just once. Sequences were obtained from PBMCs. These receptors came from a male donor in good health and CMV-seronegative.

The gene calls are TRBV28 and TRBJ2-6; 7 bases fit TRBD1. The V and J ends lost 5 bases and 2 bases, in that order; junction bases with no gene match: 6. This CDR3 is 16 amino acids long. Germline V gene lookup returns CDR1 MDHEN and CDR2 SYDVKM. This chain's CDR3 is CASSTTGVAGANVLTF. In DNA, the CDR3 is TGTGCCAGCAGTACAACAGGGGTTGCTGGGGCCAACGTCCTGACTTTC. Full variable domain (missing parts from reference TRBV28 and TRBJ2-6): DVKVTQSSRYLVKRTGEKVFLECVQDMDHENMFWYRQDPGLGLRLIYFSYDVKMKEKGDIPEGYSVSREKKERFSLILESASTNQTSMYLCASSTTGVAGANVLTFGAGSRLTVL.

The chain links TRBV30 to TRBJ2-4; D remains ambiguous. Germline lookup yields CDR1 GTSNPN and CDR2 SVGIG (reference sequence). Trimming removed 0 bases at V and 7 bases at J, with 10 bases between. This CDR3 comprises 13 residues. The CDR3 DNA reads TGTGCCTGGAGTGTTGAGTTCCCCAACATTCAGTACTTC. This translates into CAWSVEFPNIQYF.

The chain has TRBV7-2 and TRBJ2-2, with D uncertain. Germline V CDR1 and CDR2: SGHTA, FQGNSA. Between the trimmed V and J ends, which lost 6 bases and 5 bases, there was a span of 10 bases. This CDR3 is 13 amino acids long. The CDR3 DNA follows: TGTGCCAGCAGACCCCGCGCAACCGGGGAGCTGTTTTTT. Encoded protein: CASRPRATGELFF.

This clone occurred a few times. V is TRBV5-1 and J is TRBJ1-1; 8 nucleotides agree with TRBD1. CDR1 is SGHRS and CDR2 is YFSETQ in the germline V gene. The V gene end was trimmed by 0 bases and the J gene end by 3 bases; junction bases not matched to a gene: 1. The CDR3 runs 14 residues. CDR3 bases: TGCGCCAGCAGCTTGGGACAGGGGCACACTGAAGCTTTCTTT. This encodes CASSLGQGHTEAFF.

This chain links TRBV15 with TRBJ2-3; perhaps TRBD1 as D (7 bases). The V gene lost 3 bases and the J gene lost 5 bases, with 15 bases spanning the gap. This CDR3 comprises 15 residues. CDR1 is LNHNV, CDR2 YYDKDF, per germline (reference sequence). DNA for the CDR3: TGTGCCACCAGCAGGGAGGGACAGTGGGAAGATACGCAGTATTTT. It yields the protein CATSREGQWEDTQYF.

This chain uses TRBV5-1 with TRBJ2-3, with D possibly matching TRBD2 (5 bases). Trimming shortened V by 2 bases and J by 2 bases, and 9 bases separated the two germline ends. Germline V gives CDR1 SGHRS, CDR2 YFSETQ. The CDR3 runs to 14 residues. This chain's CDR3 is CASSLGGYTDTQYF. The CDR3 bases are TGCGCCAGCAGCTTAGGAGGCTACACAGATACGCAGTATTTT.

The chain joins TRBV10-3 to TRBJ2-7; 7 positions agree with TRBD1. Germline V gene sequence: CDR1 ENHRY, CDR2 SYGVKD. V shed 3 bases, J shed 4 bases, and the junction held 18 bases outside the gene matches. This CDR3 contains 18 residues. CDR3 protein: CAISDWIRNRGRKYEQYF. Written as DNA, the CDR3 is TGTGCCATCAGTGACTGGATCCGGAACAGGGGTAGGAAATACGAGCAGTACTTC.

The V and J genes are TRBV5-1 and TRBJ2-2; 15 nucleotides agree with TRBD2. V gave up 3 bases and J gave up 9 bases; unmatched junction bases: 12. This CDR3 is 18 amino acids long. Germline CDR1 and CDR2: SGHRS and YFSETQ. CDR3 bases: TGCGCCAGCAGCTACCCCTCCACCGGGACTAGCGGGAGGTGGGAGCTGTTTTTT. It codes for CASSYPSTGTSGRWELFF.

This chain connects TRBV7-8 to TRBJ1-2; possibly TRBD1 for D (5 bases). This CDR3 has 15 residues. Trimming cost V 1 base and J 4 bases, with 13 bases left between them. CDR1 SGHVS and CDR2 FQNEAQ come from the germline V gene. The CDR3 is CASSLEGGASYGYTF. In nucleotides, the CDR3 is TGTGCCAGCAGCTTAGAGGGAGGGGCTAGCTATGGCTACACCTTC.

The CDR3 bases are TGTGCCAGCTCACCACTTAACGGGATGATGAACACTGAAGCTTTCTTT. Protein: CASSPLNGMMNTEAFF. This chain joins TRBV18 and TRBJ1-1; no definite D call. The CDR3 is 16 residues long. V shed 1 base and J shed 0 bases, with 12 bases lying between them. Per germline, CDR1 KGHSH and CDR2 LQKENI.

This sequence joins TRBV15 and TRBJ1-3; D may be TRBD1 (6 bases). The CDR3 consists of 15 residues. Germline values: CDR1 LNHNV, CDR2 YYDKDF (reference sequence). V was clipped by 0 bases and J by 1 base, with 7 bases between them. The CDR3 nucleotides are TGTGCCACCAGCAGAGAACAGGGATCTGGAAACACCATATATTTT. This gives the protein CATSREQGSGNTIYF.

This chain's CDR3 is CASSQPQGAQPQHF. CDR3 DNA sequence: TGTGCCAGCAGCCAACCCCAGGGGGCTCAGCCCCAGCATTTT. This rearrangement joins TRBV16 to TRBJ1-5; 8 bases map to TRBD1. V shed 2 bases, J shed 6 bases, and the junction held 3 bases outside the gene matches. The CDR3 covers 14 residues. CDR1 KGHSY and CDR2 FQNENV come from the germline V gene.

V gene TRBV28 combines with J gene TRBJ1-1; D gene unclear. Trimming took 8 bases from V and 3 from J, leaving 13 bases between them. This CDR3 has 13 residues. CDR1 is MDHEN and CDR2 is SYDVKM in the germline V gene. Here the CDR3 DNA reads TGTGCCAGCGCACTGGGGAGGGACACTGAAGCTTTCTTT. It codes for CASALGRDTEAFF.

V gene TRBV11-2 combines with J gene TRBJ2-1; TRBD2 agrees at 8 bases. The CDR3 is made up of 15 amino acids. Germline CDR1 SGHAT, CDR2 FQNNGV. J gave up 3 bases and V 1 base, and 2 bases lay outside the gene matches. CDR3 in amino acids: CASSLGRGGYNEQFF. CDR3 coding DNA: TGTGCCAGCAGCTTAGGACGGGGGGGCTACAATGAGCAGTTCTTC.

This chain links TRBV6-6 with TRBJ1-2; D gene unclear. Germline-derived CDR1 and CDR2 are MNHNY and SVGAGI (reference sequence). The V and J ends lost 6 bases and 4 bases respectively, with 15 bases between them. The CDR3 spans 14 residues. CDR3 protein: CASRPGEGGYGYTF. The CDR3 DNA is TGTGCCAGCAGACCCGGGGAGGGAGGCTATGGCTACACCTTC.

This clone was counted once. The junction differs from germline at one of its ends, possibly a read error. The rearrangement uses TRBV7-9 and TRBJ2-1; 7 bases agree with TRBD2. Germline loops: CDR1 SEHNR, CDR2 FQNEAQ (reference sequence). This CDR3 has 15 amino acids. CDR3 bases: TGTTCCAGCAGCTTGTATGCGGGAGCGGGCTATGAGCAGTTCTTC. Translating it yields CSSSLYAGAGYEQFF.

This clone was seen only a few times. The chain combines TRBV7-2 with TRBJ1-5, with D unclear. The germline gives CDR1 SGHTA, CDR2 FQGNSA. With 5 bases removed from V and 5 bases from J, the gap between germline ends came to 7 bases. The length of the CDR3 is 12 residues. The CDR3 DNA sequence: TGTGCCAGCAGCCTCTACGATCAGCCCCAGCATTTT. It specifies CASSLYDQPQHF.

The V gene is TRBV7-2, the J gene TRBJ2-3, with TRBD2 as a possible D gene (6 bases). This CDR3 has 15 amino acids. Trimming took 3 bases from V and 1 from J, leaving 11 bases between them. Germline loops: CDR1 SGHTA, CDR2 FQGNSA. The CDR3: CASSFRDSRTDTQYF. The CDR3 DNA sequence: TGTGCCAGCAGCTTCCGGGACTCTCGCACAGATACGCAGTATTTT.

The CDR3 bases are TGCGCCAGCAGCCAAGATCGCGGGAGGGGATTAAGGTACTTC. Translating gives CASSQDRGRGLRYF. The gene calls are TRBV4-3 and TRBJ2-4; 9 bases match TRBD2. The CDR3 sequence is 14 residues long. V shed 0 bases, J shed 15 bases, and the junction held 9 bases outside the gene matches. Germline V CDR1 and CDR2: LGHNA, YSLEER.

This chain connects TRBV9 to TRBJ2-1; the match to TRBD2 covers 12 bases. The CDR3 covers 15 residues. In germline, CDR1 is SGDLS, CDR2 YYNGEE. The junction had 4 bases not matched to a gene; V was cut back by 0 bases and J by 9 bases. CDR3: CASSVVLAGGGEQFF. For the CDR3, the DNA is TGTGCCAGCAGCGTAGTCCTAGCGGGAGGGGGTGAGCAGTTCTTC.

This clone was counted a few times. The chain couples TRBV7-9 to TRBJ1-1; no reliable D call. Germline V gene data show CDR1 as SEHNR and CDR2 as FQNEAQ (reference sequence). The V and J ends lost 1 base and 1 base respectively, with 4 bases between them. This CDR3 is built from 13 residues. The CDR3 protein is CASSLGQNTEAFF. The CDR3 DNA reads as TGTGCCAGCAGCTTAGGGCAGAACACTGAAGCTTTCTTT.

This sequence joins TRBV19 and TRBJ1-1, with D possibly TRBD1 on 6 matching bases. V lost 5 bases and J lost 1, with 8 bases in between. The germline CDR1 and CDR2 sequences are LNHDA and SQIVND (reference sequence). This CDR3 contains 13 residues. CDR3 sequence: CASSRDKNTEAFF. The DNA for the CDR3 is TGTGCCAGTAGTCGGGACAAGAACACTGAAGCTTTCTTT.

The CDR3 reads CASSLSRVTYEQYF. The CDR3 DNA reads as TGCGCCAGCAGCTTGAGTCGGGTGACCTACGAGCAGTACTTC. The chain carries TRBV5-1 and TRBJ2-7; D is unclear. The germline V gene has CDR1 SGHRS and CDR2 YFSETQ. The CDR3 is 14 amino acids. V lost 1 base and J 2 bases, leaving 10 bases between the germline ends.

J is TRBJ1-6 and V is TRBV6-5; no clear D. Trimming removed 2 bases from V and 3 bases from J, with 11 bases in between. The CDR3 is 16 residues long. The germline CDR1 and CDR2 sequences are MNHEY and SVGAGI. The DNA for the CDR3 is TGTGCCAGCAGTTACGATTCAGGAAACTATAATTCACCCCTCCACTTT. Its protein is CASSYDSGNYNSPLHF.